This T cell receptor (beta chain) was identified in a study of blood T cell repertoires in COVID-19 (TCRdb year 2020). About the investigation overall: Samples covering the acute and convalescent phases of COVID-19 were provided by collaborators in the United States, Italy and Spain. Samples came from the ongoing ImmuneRACE study (first 160 participants) plus 1,254 subjects from 6 global collaborators. The repertoires were released in a freely available public database meant as a resource for research on the immune response to SARS-CoV-2. The material from the prospective study consisted of cDNA or gDNA derived from T cells, B-cell-depleted T cells, or PBMCs. A de-identified subject ID, COVID-19 status, age in years and sex were almost always included in the sample metadata. Deeply sampled blood TCRbeta repertoires from subjects exposed to, actively infected with, or recovered from COVID-19 were included in the dataset. Where available, HLA class I and class II types were taken from metadata supplied by the sample provider and were not determined by assay-based typing. General findings and caveats noted by the study authors: The quantity of clinical and demographic metadata differed by source and by participant and was supplied without curation.

Collaborating institutions collected whole blood in K2EDTA tubes following their own protocols. For TCRbeta analysis, collaborators shipped samples as frozen whole blood, isolated PBMCs, or DNA extracted from either of those sample types. The immunoSEQ Assay, a bias-controlled multiplex PCR, was used to amplify TCRbeta CDR3 regions from genomic DNA. On the study's bioinformatics: The number of nucleated cells in each sample was estimated from the amplification of reference gene primers within the assay. Sequence reads were collapsed and filtered to measure the absolute abundance of every unique TCRbeta CDR3 rearrangement. For each sample, productive Simpson clonality was calculated as the square root of Simpson's diversity index across productive rearrangements. Imported from immuneACCESS, the table was reduced by TCRdb to in-frame sequences with V and J called. These copies leave out some clones; in studies compared against another copy, an unresolved V gene accounts for under half, and the cause of the remainder is not known. That table furnishes V, J and clone size, whereas the DNA furnished D and trimming. This sample lists about 240,000 clones; around 84% were detected once. Around 3.5% of the sample is held by the ten biggest clonotypes.

On this clone itself: Its antigen remains undetermined. Per-base qualities were not stored, and no clone one base away is much larger.

The CDR3 runs 15 amino acids, cysteine and phenylalanine included. Only the CDR3 region is kept as DNA, spanning 45 bases read in frame from base 1. V trim: 1 base; J trim: 4 bases; unmatched bases: 7. Sequences LNHDA (CDR1) and SQIVND (CDR2) are obtained from the germline V gene (reference sequence). Source material: peripheral blood. The clonotype comes from a young woman with acute or convalescent COVID-19. In this chain, TRBV19 is recombined with TRBJ2-7; 7 central bases correspond to TRBD2. The CDR3 protein is CASSIAGGLRYEQYF. The DNA is as follows: TGTGCCAGTAGTATAGCTGGGGGACTACGGTACGAGCAGTACTTC.